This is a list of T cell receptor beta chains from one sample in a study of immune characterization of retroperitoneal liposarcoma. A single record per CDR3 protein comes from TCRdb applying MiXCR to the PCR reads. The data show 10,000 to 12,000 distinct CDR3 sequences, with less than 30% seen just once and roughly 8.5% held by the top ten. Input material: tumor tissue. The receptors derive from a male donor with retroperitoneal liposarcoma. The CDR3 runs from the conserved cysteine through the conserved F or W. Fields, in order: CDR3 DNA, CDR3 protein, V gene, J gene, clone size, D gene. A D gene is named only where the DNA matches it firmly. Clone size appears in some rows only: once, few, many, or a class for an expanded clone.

TGTGCCAGCAGTGAACTAACCCTCCAAAAGGAGACCCAGTACTTC	CASSELTLQKETQYF	TRBV25-1	TRBJ2-5	-	-
TGTGCCAGCAGTTACAAGGGCCTCTACGAGCAGTACTTC	CASSYKGLYEQYF	TRBV6-5	TRBJ2-7	many	-
TGTGCCAGCAGTGAATTCGCGGGGGACCAAGAGACCCAGTACTTC	CASSEFAGDQETQYF	TRBV6-1	TRBJ2-5	-	TRBD2
TGTGCCAGCAGTTACGAGGGGTTGGGGATGGAGACCCAGTACTTC	CASSYEGLGMETQYF	TRBV6-6	TRBJ2-5	medium-sized	-
TGTGCCAGCTCGGAGGGAAAACTAGCGGGAGGACGGTACAATGAGCAGTTCTTC	CASSEGKLAGGRYNEQFF	TRBV6-1	TRBJ2-1	-	TRBD2
TGTGCCAGCAGTTCGACAGGGGGGATGAACACTGAAGCTTTCTTT	CASSSTGGMNTEAFF	TRBV6-5	TRBJ1-1	few	TRBD1
TGTGCCAGCAGTGACGATAGGGACGGGAAGGAGCAGTACTTC	CASSDDRDGKEQYF	TRBV6-1	TRBJ2-4	-	-
TGTGCCAGCAGTTACTCTAGGGGCAACTCCTACGAGCAGTTCTTC	CASSYSRGNSYEQFF	TRBV6-5	TRBJ2-1	few	-
TGTGCCAGCAGCTTCTCGCCGGGTTCCCCTAGCAATCAGCCCCAGCATTTT	CASSFSPGSPSNQPQHF	TRBV7-8	TRBJ1-5	few	-
TGTGCCAGCAGCCCCCAGCAGGGAGGAACAGATACGCAGTATTTT	CASSPQQGGTDTQYF	TRBV7-3	TRBJ2-3	few	-
TGTGCCAGCAGTTACGGGACAGGGGTCTCCAATGAGCAGTACTTC	CASSYGTGVSNEQYF	TRBV6-5	TRBJ2-7	-	TRBD1
TGTGCCAGTTCGAGGGCAGGGCGTAATCAGCCCCAGCATTTT	CASSRAGRNQPQHF	TRBV7-2	TRBJ1-5	many	-
TGTGCCAGCACCAGGGACAGAAGCACAGATACGCAGTATTTT	CASTRDRSTDTQYF	TRBV7-8	TRBJ2-3	few	TRBD1
TGTGCCAGCAGTTTCGGCCGAGAGACCCAGTACTTC	CASSFGRETQYF	TRBV12-3/TRBV12-4	TRBJ2-5	many	-
TGTGCCAGCAGCTTAGAAGGAAGCGAGCAGTACTTC	CASSLEGSEQYF	TRBV7-2	TRBJ2-7	medium-sized	-
TGTGCCAGCAGCTTAGTTCGATATCAGGCAGGGGGAGAGACCCAGTACTTC	CASSLVRYQAGGETQYF	TRBV11-3	TRBJ2-5	-	TRBD1
TGTGCCAGCAGTTGGGGGTACACTGAAGCTTTCTTT	CASSWGYTEAFF	TRBV12-3/TRBV12-4	TRBJ1-1	few	-
TGTGCCAGCAGCTTACGTAGCGGTCGGGAGACCCAGTACTTC	CASSLRSGRETQYF	TRBV11-3	TRBJ2-5	-	-
TGTGCCAGCAGTATCCGACAGTCAGATACGCAGTATTTT	CASSIRQSDTQYF	TRBV6-1	TRBJ2-3	many	-
TGTGCCATAGCGGGGGTCCCCGTCACAGATACGCAGTATTTT	CAIAGVPVTDTQYF	TRBV6-1	TRBJ2-3	many	TRBD2
TGTGCCAGCAGAGACAGTTCCCGTGAGCAGTACTTC	CASRDSSREQYF	TRBV6-1	TRBJ2-7	medium-sized	-
TGTGCCAGCAGCTTATCTCGTCTAGCGGGAGCGGGAGAGACCCAGTACTTC	CASSLSRLAGAGETQYF	TRBV11-3	TRBJ2-5	-	TRBD2
TGTGCCACCTCGTTGGCGGGGGGGACATACTACAATGAGCAGTACTTC	CATSLAGGTYYNEQYF	TRBV6-4	TRBJ2-4	-	TRBD2
TGTGCCAGCAGCTCGACAGGAGAGCAGTACTTC	CASSSTGEQYF	TRBV7-8	TRBJ2-5	-	-
TGTGCCAGCAGTTGGCAGGGCCAAGAGACCCAGTTCTTC	CASSWQGQETQFF	TRBV6-5	TRBJ2-1	-	-
TGTGCCAGCAGCTTACTAGCGGGGGGGCCAGATACGCAGTATTTT	CASSLLAGGPDTQYF	TRBV7-2	TRBJ2-3	few	TRBD2
TGTGCGGGGGGTACGTCCTACGAGCAGTACTTC	CAGGTSYEQYF	TRBV6-1	TRBJ2-7	-	-
TGTGCCAGCAGCTTATCCAGGGTATACGAGCAGTTCTTC	CASSLSRVYEQFF	TRBV7-2	TRBJ2-1	medium-sized	-
TGTGCCAGCAGTATGAGCGGGGATGCCAAAAACATTCAGTTCTTC	CASSMSGDAKNIQFF	TRBV6-6	TRBJ2-1	few	TRBD2
TGTGCCAGCAGAGTGGGACTAGCGGGACAAGAGACCCAGTTCTTC	CASRVGLAGQETQFF	TRBV12-3/TRBV12-4	TRBJ2-1	many	TRBD2
TGTGCCAGCAGGCCTCGGACAGGGTACAGCTATGGCTACACCTTC	CASRPRTGYSYGYTF	TRBV12-3/TRBV12-4	TRBJ1-2	-	TRBD1
TGTGCCAGCAGCTCGTCGACAGGGAAGGAGACCCAGTACTTC	CASSSSTGKETQYF	TRBV7-8	TRBJ2-5	few	TRBD1
TGTGCCAGCAGCCGTCCGGGGCGCGGGAGGATGGTGGAGACCCAGTTCTTC	CASSRPGRGRMVETQFF	TRBV7-8	TRBJ2-1	many	TRBD2
TGTGCCAGCCAGGAGGACACCGGGGAGCTGTTTTTT	CASQEDTGELFF	TRBV6-4	TRBJ2-2	-	-
TGTGCCAGCACCAGGACCGGAGATGAGCAGTACTTC	CASTRTGDEQYF	TRBV6-5	TRBJ2-4	few	-
TGTGCCACCAGCAAATCCGGACTAGCGGGAAATGAGCAGTACTTC	CATSKSGLAGNEQYF	TRBV24-1	TRBJ2-7	-	TRBD2
TGTGCCAGCAGTGAGACTAGCCTCAAGCCGTTCTTC	CASSETSLKPFF	TRBV6-1	TRBJ2-1	-	TRBD2
TGTGCCAGCCTCGGGACTTTACCCTACGAGCAGTTCTTC	CASLGTLPYEQFF	TRBV27	TRBJ2-1	many	-
TGTGCCAGCAGTGGGCTGACTAGCGGGAACTACGAGCAGTTCTTC	CASSGLTSGNYEQFF	TRBV6-1	TRBJ2-1	few	TRBD2